The 23 T cell receptor beta chains below all came from one sample that was sequenced in a study of cytomegalovirus exposure and HLA in healthy donors. Primers for the PCR totalled 60 Vbeta and 13 Jbeta. Generated by immunoSEQ multiplex PCR, the TCRdb table keeps only in-frame clones and is missing some. The table includes about 130,000 clones, around 69% detected once. The sample was PBMCs. The source is a human donor in good health.

The chain is built from TRBV2 and TRBJ2-7; 9 positions agree with TRBD1. This CDR3 region has 12 residues. With V trimmed by 6 bases and J by 9 bases, 6 bases remained unmatched. The germline gives CDR1 SNHLY, CDR2 FYNNEI. This chain's CDR3 is CASSADRGGQYF. CDR3 nucleotide sequence: TGTGCCAGCAGCGCGGACAGGGGCGGGCAGTACTTC.

In the case of this clone: The junction shows a germline mismatch at one end, possibly a read error. The chain joins TRBV7-9 to TRBJ1-2; TRBD1 might be the D (5 bases). CDR3 size: 13 residues. CDR1 is SEHNR and CDR2 is FQNEAQ in the germline V gene (reference sequence). CDR3 protein: CSSSLEGNYGYTF. In nucleotides, the CDR3 is TGTTCCAGCAGCTTGGAGGGGAACTATGGCTACACCTTC.

The CDR3, as DNA: TGTGCCAGTAGCCTCGGGACATACACTGAAGCTTTCTTT. As protein: CASSLGTYTEAFF. The V and J genes are TRBV19 and TRBJ1-1, with D maybe TRBD1 (6 bases). The CDR3 extends over 13 amino acids. CDR1 and CDR2 (germline): LNHDA, SQIVND (reference sequence). Trimming cost V 6 bases and J 3 bases, with 11 bases left between them.

The V call is TRBV6-1, the J call TRBJ2-7; the D gene is possibly TRBD2 (6 bases). V lost 1 base, J lost 7 bases, and 14 bases lay in between. Germline V CDR1 and CDR2: MNHNS, SASEGT. The CDR3 extends over 14 amino acids. The CDR3 DNA reads as TGTGCCAGCAGTGAAGGGAGGAGGGCAGGGGAGCAGTACTTC. Residues: CASSEGRRAGEQYF.

For the CDR3, the DNA is TGCGCCAGCAGCAGGCTAGCGGGAGAGGGCACCGGGGAGCTGTTTTTT. This codes for CASSRLAGEGTGELFF. V usage is TRBV5-1 and J usage is TRBJ2-2; 10 bases are a match to TRBD2. Germline lookup yields CDR1 SGHRS and CDR2 YFSETQ. Germline trimming cut 4 bases from V and 4 bases from J; bases unmatched to any gene: 7. The CDR3 is made up of 16 amino acids. The complete variable domain, with remaining parts taken from reference TRBV5-1 and TRBJ2-2, reads KAGVTQTPRYLIKTRGQQVTLSCSPISGHRSVSWYQQTPGQGLQFLFEYFSETQRNKGNFPGRFSGRQFSNSRSEMNVSTLELGDSALYLCASSRLAGEGTGELFFGEGSRLTVL.

A few counts support this clone. The chain uses TRBV5-1 and TRBJ1-1; the D is unclear. The CDR3 loop spans 13 amino acids. In germline, CDR1 is SGHRS, CDR2 YFSETQ. Trimming removed 0 bases from V and 3 bases from J, with 6 bases in between. This CDR3 reads CASSLERYTEAFF. The CDR3 nucleotides read TGCGCCAGCAGCTTGGAGCGATACACTGAAGCTTTCTTT.

The V and J genes are TRBV6-6 and TRBJ2-1; 8 bases are a match to TRBD2. This CDR3 spans 16 amino acids. Germline CDR1 and CDR2: MNHNY and SVGAGI (reference sequence). Losses at the gene ends were 2 bases for V and 4 bases for J; bases not matched to a gene: 7. In DNA, the CDR3 is TGTGCCAGCAGTTACCCCCCTGGCGGGAGGTACAATGAGCAGTTCTTC. It specifies CASSYPPGGRYNEQFF.

The CDR3 coding sequence is TGTGCCAGCACGACAGGTGCAGATACGCAGTATTTT. Amino acids: CASTTGADTQYF. V gene TRBV28 combines with J gene TRBJ2-3; perhaps TRBD1 as D (6 bases). Trimming stripped 7 bases from V and 4 bases from J, with 9 bases between. Looked up from germline, CDR1 is MDHEN and CDR2 is SYDVKM. The CDR3 contains 12 residues.

The V call is TRBV7-9, the J call TRBJ2-1; TRBD2 matches at 7 bases. The CDR3 is 16 amino acids. The J segment lost 0 bases and the V segment lost 2 bases, leaving 4 bases of the junction unmatched. Germline V gene data show CDR1 as SEHNR and CDR2 as FQNEAQ (reference sequence). The CDR3 loop is CASSLQGLSSYNEQFF. The CDR3 DNA sequence: TGTGCCAGCAGCTTACAGGGACTAAGCTCCTACAATGAGCAGTTCTTC.

This clone was recorded only once. This chain uses TRBV7-2 with TRBJ2-4; D ambiguous. Trimming cost V 3 bases and J 0 bases, with 6 bases left between them. CDR1 is SGHTA, CDR2 FQGNSA, per germline. This CDR3 spans 14 amino acids. CDR3 sequence reads: CASSFSPAKNIQYF. CDR3 coding DNA: TGTGCCAGCAGCTTTAGTCCAGCCAAAAACATTCAGTACTTC.

The chain recombines TRBV5-1 with TRBJ1-2, with D maybe TRBD1 (5 bases). The germline CDR1 and CDR2 sequences are SGHRS and YFSETQ. The CDR3 contains 15 residues. Trimming took 0 bases from V and 3 from J, leaving 12 bases between them. CDR3 amino acids: CASSLAPGPDYGYTF. For the CDR3, the DNA is TGCGCCAGCAGCTTGGCCCCAGGGCCGGACTATGGCTACACCTTC.

The J gene is TRBJ2-1, the V gene TRBV5-4; 15 positions agree with TRBD2. Germline lookup yields CDR1 SGHNT and CDR2 YYREEE (reference sequence). This CDR3 region has 20 residues. Trimming cost V 0 bases and J 2 bases; bases outside gene matches: 9. The CDR3 sequence: CASSLGTSGRVPKTYNEQFF. As DNA, the CDR3 is TGTGCCAGCAGCTTGGGGACTAGCGGGAGGGTCCCTAAGACCTACAATGAGCAGTTCTTC.

This clone was seen a few times. The chain uses TRBV6-6 and TRBJ1-2; 7 nucleotides line up with TRBD1. Germline-derived CDR1 and CDR2 are MNHNY and SVGAGI (reference sequence). Losses at the gene ends were 1 base for V and 3 bases for J; bases not matched to a gene: 8. The CDR3 runs 16 residues. CDR3 bases: TGTGCCAGCAGTTACTTCTCGGGCGGGACAGACTATGGCTACACCTTC. Its translation: CASSYFSGGTDYGYTF.

The J gene is TRBJ2-5, the V gene TRBV9; possibly TRBD1 for D (6 bases). The end of the DNA is better explained by TRBJ2-7, so the J call may be wrong. The germline gives CDR1 SGDLS, CDR2 YYNGEE. The CDR3 spans 15 residues. CDR3 amino acids: CASSVAAGVFAEQYF. CDR3 DNA sequence: TGTGCCAGCAGCGTAGCAGCAGGGGTTTTCGCCGAGCAGTACTTC.

V and J are TRBV28 and TRBJ2-3, with 8 bases aligning to TRBD2. The trim removed 6 bases at V and 7 bases at J, leaving 9 bases unmatched. Per the germline V gene, CDR1 is MDHEN and CDR2 is SYDVKM. This CDR3 has 14 residues. The CDR3 spells CASRPGGVRNTQYF. The CDR3 region has the DNA TGTGCCAGCAGGCCGGGGGGGGTGAGAAATACGCAGTATTTT.

This clone appeared once. The gene calls are TRBV6-5 and TRBJ1-2; 8 bases align to TRBD1. CDR1 MNHEY and CDR2 SVGAGI come from the germline V gene. Trimming removed 6 bases from V and 10 bases from J; junction bases left unmatched: 10. This CDR3 has 13 amino acids. CDR3 in amino acids: CASSLTGTGPYTF. The CDR3 region has the DNA TGTGCCAGCAGCCTCACGGGGACAGGACCCTACACCTTC.

The chain links TRBV5-5 to TRBJ2-5, with D possibly TRBD1 on 6 matching bases. The germline V gene encodes CDR1 SGHKS and CDR2 YYEKEE (reference sequence). The CDR3 spans 15 residues. V lost 0 bases, J lost 4 bases, and 13 bases lay in between. The CDR3 here is CASSLEWTRGETQYF. The CDR3 region has the DNA TGTGCCAGCAGCTTGGAGTGGACCAGGGGAGAGACCCAGTACTTC.

This clone was counted once. The genes are TRBV19 and TRBJ2-7; D unclear. CDR3 length: 14 residues. The V end was cut by 3 bases, the J end by 6 bases, with 15 bases between. CDR1 is LNHDA, CDR2 SQIVND, per germline (reference sequence). CDR3 in DNA: TGTGCCAGTAGTATCCGGTGGGCCTCCGGCGAGCAGTACTTC. Protein sequence: CASSIRWASGEQYF.

In this sample, this clone turned up once. The chain couples TRBV19 to TRBJ2-1; TRBD1 matches 10 bases. Per the germline V gene, CDR1 is LNHDA and CDR2 is SQIVND (reference sequence). The V gene end was trimmed by 1 base and the J gene end by 10 bases; junction bases not matched to a gene: 13. The CDR3 covers 17 residues. DNA for the CDR3: TGTGCCAGTAGTATAGGCCCCCTCGGACAGGGGGGAAAAGAGCAGTTCTTC. It is translated as CASSIGPLGQGGKEQFF.

This chain uses TRBV9 with TRBJ2-3, with TRBD1 matching over 7 bases. Germline trimming cut 4 bases from V and 4 bases from J; bases unmatched to any gene: 12. This CDR3 has 16 amino acids. Per germline, CDR1 SGDLS and CDR2 YYNGEE. CDR3 DNA: TGTGCCAGCAGCCCCCGACAGGGTTTGTCACCAGATACGCAGTATTTT. Encoded protein: CASSPRQGLSPDTQYF.

The chain employs TRBV4-3 and TRBJ2-1; 11 nucleotides agree with TRBD2. Germline lookup yields CDR1 LGHNA and CDR2 YSLEER. V was clipped by 1 base and J by 10 bases; unmatched bases: 6. The CDR3 covers 15 residues. CDR3 sequence reads: CASSQGLAGTGEQFF. The CDR3 coding sequence is TGCGCCAGCAGCCAAGGACTAGCGGGGACGGGGGAGCAGTTCTTC.

The chain has TRBV30 and TRBJ1-2, with D possibly TRBD1 on 5 matching bases. The V end lost 5 bases, the J end lost 7 bases, and 11 bases lay between the germline ends. The CDR3 runs to 11 residues. Germline V gene lookup returns CDR1 GTSNPN and CDR2 SVGIG (reference sequence). The CDR3 sequence: CAWAPGSGYTF. The CDR3, as DNA: TGTGCCTGGGCCCCAGGGTCTGGCTACACCTTC.

This clone was found once. The chain has TRBV6-1 and TRBJ1-4, with 9 positions matching TRBD1. Germline V CDR1 and CDR2: MNHNS, SASEGT. This CDR3 spans 13 amino acids. J lost 7 bases, V lost 6 bases, and 3 bases had no gene match. This CDR3 is CASSGTGFEKLFF. The DNA of the CDR3 is TGTGCCAGCAGCGGGACAGGGTTTGAAAAACTGTTTTTT.